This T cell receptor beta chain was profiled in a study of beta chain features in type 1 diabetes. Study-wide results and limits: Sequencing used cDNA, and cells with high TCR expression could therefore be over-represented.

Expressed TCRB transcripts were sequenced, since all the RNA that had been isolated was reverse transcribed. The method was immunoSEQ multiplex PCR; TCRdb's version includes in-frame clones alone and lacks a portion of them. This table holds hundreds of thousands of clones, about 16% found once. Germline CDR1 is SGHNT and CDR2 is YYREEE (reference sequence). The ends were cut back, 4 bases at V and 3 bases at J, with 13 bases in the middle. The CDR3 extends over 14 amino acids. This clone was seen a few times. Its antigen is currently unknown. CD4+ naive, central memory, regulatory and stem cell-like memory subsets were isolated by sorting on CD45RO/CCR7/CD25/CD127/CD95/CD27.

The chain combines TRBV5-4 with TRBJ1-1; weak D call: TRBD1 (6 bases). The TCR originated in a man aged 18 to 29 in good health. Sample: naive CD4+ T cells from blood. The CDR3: CASSQLGGDTEAFF. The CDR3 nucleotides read TGTGCCAGCAGCCAGCTTGGGGGCGACACTGAAGCTTTCTTT.